A single sample gave rise to the 3 T cell receptor beta chains below, sequenced in a study of T cells after yellow fever vaccination. A single record per CDR3 protein comes from TCRdb applying MiXCR to the 5' RACE reads. The sample holds approximately 600,000 distinct CDR3 sequences, approximately 13% seen once. The specimen was PBMCs, collected on the day of the yellow fever booster vaccination. The receptors come from a man under 40 who received the YFV17D yellow fever vaccine.

The table lists this clonotype with a few counts. This chain links TRBV6-5 with TRBJ2-7; 9 bases fit TRBD2. Germline V gene data show CDR1 as MNHEY and CDR2 as SVGAGI. V was clipped by 2 bases and J by 3 bases; unmatched bases: 11. The CDR3 spans 17 residues. The CDR3 sequence: CASSYGAGGAFGYEQYF. In DNA, the CDR3 is TGTGCCAGCAGTTACGGTGCGGGAGGGGCGTTTGGCTACGAGCAGTACTTC.

There are a few counts of this clonotype. The chain employs TRBV7-3 and TRBJ2-3, with a tentative D call TRBD1 (6 bases). The V and J ends lost 6 bases and 1 base respectively, with 8 bases between them. The germline V gene encodes CDR1 SGHTA and CDR2 FQGTGA. This CDR3 spans 13 amino acids. The CDR3 nucleotides read TGTGCCAGCAGTCACAGGGGCACAGATACGCAGTATTTT. Translating it yields CASSHRGTDTQYF.

The V call is TRBV5-4, the J call TRBJ2-1; D possibly corresponds to TRBD2 (5 bases). The germline CDR1 and CDR2 sequences are SGHNT and YYREEE (reference sequence). The CDR3 extends over 15 amino acids. Trimming pared 0 bases from V and 0 bases from J, leaving 7 bases between. The CDR3 reads CASSLVTSSYNEQFF. CDR3 nucleotide sequence: TGTGCCAGCAGCTTGGTAACTAGCTCCTACAATGAGCAGTTCTTC.